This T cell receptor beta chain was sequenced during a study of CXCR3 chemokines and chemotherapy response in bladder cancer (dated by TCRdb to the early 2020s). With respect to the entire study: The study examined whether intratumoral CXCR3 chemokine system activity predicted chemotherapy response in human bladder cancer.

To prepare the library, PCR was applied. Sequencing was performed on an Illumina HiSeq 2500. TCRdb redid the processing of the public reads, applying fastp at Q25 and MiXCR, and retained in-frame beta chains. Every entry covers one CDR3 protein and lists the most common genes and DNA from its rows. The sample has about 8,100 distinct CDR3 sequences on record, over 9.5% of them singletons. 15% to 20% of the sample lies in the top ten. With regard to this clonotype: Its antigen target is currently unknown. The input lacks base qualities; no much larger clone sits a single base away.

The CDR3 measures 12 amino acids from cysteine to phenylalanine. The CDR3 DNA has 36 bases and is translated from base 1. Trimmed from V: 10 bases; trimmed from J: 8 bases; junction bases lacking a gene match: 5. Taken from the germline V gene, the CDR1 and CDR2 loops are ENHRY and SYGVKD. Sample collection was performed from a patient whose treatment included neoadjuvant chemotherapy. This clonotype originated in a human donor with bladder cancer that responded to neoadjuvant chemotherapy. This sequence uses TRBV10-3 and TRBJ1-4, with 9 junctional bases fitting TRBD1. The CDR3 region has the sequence CATGTGREKLFF. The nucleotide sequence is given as TGTGCCACCGGGACAGGGAGGGAAAAACTGTTTTTT.